This is a list of T cell receptor beta chains from one sample in a study of shared clonotypes between healthy human individuals. The assay was immunoSEQ multiplex PCR, and TCRdb's table has in-frame clones only and misses some. The table records hundreds of thousands of clones, 96% of them present only once. The sequenced sample consisted of naive CD8+ T cells sorted from blood. All receptors derive from a woman aged 25 to 39 in good health. CDR3s include the opening cysteine and the closing phenylalanine or tryptophan. A D gene is named only where the DNA matches it firmly. Clone size is stated in some rows and not others, as once, few, many or a class when expanded.

- TRBJ2-7 TRBV11-2 - TGTGCCAGCAGCTTAGAACGGTACTACGAGCAGTACTTC CASSLERYYEQYF
TRBD2 TRBJ2-7 TRBV4-1 - TGCGCCAGCAGCCAAAAAAAGGGGACTAGCGGGAGCGAGCAGTACTTC CASSQKKGTSGSEQYF
TRBD1 TRBJ2-7 TRBV2 - TGTGCCAGCAGTGGGGACAGGGGGCTCCACGAGCAGTACTTC CASSGDRGLHEQYF
TRBD2 TRBJ2-7 TRBV4-2 - TGTGCCAGCAGCCAAGAAAGGGAGGGTTACGAGCAGTACTTC CASSQEREGYEQYF
- TRBJ2-5 TRBV5-1 once TGCGCCAGCAGCTTCCGGACAGAGCAAGAGACCCAGTACTTC CASSFRTEQETQYF
- TRBJ2-7 TRBV27 - TGTGCCAGCAGTTTAAGTGCAGGGGCCTACGAGCAGTACTTC CASSLSAGAYEQYF
- TRBJ1-4 TRBV4-1 - TGCGCCAGCAGCCAAGTGGGGGGACCTTCATCTAATGAAAAACTGTTTTTT CASSQVGGPSSNEKLFF
TRBD2 TRBJ2-7 TRBV28 - TGTGCCAGCAGTTCGGGGACTAGCGGGATCTACGAGCAGTACTTC CASSSGTSGIYEQYF
- TRBJ1-4 TRBV21-1 - TGTGCCAGCAGCAATCAACAGGGGCTAAGTGAAAAACTGTTTTTT CASSNQQGLSEKLFF
- TRBJ2-1 TRBV27 - TGTGCCAGCAGTTTAAGGGACTTACAATACAATGAGCAGTTCTTC CASSLRDLQYNEQFF
- TRBJ2-7 TRBV11-2 once TGTGCCAGCAGCTTAGATCTTGGGGGAGCTGGGATCTACGAGCAGTACTTC CASSLDLGGAGIYEQYF
- TRBJ2-7 TRBV28 once TGTGCCAGCAGTTTTACGGGAACTACCTACGAGCAGTACTTC CASSFTGTTYEQYF
- TRBJ1-1 TRBV7-9 - TGTGCCAGCAGCTTTCCAGGGGCACGCACTGAAGCTTTCTTT CASSFPGARTEAFF
- TRBJ2-7 TRBV5-4 - TGTGCCAGCAGCTTGGATGGGGCCGGGGTTGACGAGCAGTACTTC CASSLDGAGVDEQYF
- TRBJ1-4 TRBV2 - TGTGCCAGCAGTGAAATCGAGGTAGAAAAACTGTTTTTT CASSEIEVEKLFF
- TRBJ2-5 TRBV7-6 - TGTGCTAGCAGCCCGGACAGATCTCAAGAGACCCAGTACTTC CASSPDRSQETQYF
- TRBJ1-1 TRBV7-9 - TGTGCCAGCAGCGGTGGGTGGGGAACTGAAGCTTTCTTT CASSGGWGTEAFF
- TRBJ2-7 TRBV6-1 - TGTGCCAGCAGTGAATATCTTGGTTACGAGCAGTACTTC CASSEYLGYEQYF
- TRBJ2-7 TRBV27 - TGTGCCAGCTCTCCAGGGCTCTCCTACGAGCAGTACTTC CASSPGLSYEQYF
- TRBJ1-1 TRBV7-9 - TGTGCCAGCAGCTTAGGTGGGGGCGCATTGAACACTGAAGCTTTCTTT CASSLGGGALNTEAFF
- TRBJ2-5 TRBV9 - TGTGCCAGCAGCGCAGCCCCAGGGACCCAGTACTTC CASSAAPGTQYF
TRBD2 TRBJ2-1 TRBV13 - TGTGCCAGCAGCTATCCGGGACTAGTAAAGTTCTTC CASSYPGLVKFF
TRBD1 TRBJ1-4 TRBV28 once TGTGCCAGCAGCCCTTACGAGGACAGGGGCGGATGGGGAAAACTGTTTTTT CASSPYEDRGGWGKLFF